This TCR beta chain was found in a study of blood T cell repertoires in COVID-19. Whole-study context: The United States, Italy and Spain were the sources of the acute and convalescent COVID-19 samples. PBMCs, B-cell-depleted T cells, or T cells were the source of the cDNA or gDNA that made up the material.

In the original workflow: Quantification of nucleated cells was approximated via reference gene primer amplification. Sequencing used immunoSEQ multiplex PCR; TCRdb keeps in-frame clones, though not all of them. The V and J calls and the clone size are those of that table, but D and trimming were determined from the DNA. The table lists under 80,000 clones, around 89% of them singletons. The CDR3 has 16 amino acids. Trimming pared 8 bases from V and 1 base from J, leaving 21 bases between. CDR1 and CDR2 from the germline V gene are MNHEY and SMNVEV (reference sequence). V gene TRBV27 combines with J gene TRBJ2-7; possibly TRBD2 for D (7 bases). The clonotype originates from an older man with active or convalescent COVID-19. Specimen: peripheral blood. The CDR3 here is CASRRAGAGESYEQYF. For the CDR3, the DNA is TGTGCCAGCCGGAGGGCGGGGGCGGGTGAATCCTACGAGCAGTACTTC.